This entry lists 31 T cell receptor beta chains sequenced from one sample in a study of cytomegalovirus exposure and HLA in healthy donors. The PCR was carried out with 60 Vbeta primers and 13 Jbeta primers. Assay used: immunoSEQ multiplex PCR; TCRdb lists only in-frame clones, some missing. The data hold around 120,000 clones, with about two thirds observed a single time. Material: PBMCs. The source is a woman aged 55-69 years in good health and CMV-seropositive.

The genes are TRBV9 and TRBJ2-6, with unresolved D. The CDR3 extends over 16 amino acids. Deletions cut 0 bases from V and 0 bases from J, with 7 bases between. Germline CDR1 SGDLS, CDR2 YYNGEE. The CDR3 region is CASSVAISSGANVLTF. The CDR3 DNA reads TGTGCCAGCAGCGTAGCAATTAGCTCTGGGGCCAACGTCCTGACTTTC.

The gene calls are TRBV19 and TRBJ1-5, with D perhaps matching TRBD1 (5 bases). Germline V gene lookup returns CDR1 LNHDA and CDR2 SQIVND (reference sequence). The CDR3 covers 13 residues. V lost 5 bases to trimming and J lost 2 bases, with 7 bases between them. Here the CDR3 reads CASSPQGNQPQHF. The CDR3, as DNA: TGTGCCAGTAGTCCACAGGGCAATCAGCCCCAGCATTTT.

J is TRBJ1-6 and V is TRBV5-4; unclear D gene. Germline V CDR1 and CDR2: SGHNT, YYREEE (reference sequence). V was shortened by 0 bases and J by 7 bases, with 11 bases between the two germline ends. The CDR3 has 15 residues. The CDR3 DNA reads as TGTGCCAGCAGCTTGGACCGGGCGGGAAATTCACCCCTCCACTTT. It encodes CASSLDRAGNSPLHF.

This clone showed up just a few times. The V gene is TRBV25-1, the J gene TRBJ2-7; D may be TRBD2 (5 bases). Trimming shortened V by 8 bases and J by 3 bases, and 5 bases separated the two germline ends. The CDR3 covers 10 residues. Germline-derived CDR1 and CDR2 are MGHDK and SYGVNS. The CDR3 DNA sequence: TGTGCCAGCGGGAGCTACGAGCAGTACTTC. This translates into CASGSYEQYF.

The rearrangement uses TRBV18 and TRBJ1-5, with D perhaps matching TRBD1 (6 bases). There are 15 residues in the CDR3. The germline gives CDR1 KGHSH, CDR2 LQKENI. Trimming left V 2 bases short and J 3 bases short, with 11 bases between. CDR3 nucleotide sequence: TGTGCCAGCTCACCAAACCGGGACAACAATCAGCCCCAGCATTTT. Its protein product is CASSPNRDNNQPQHF. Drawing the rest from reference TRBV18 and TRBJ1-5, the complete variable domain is NAGVMQNPRHLVRRRGQEARLRCSPMKGHSHVYWYRQLPEEGLKFMVYLQKENIIDESGMPKERFSAEFPKEGPSILRIQQVVRGDSAAYFCASSPNRDNNQPQHFGDGTRLSIL.

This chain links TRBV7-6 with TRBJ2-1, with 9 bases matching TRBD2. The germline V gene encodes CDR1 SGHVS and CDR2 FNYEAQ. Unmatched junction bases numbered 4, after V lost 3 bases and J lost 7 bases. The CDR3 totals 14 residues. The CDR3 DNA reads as TGTGCCAGCAGCTTCGGACTAGCGTGGAATGAGCAGTTCTTC. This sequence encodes CASSFGLAWNEQFF.

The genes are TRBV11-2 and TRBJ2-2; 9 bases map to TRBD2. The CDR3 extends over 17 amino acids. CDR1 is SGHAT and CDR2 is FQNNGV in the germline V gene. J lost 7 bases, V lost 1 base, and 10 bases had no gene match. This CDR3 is CASSLVLAGQWGGELFF. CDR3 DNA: TGTGCCAGCAGCTTAGTACTAGCGGGCCAGTGGGGCGGGGAGCTGTTTTTT.

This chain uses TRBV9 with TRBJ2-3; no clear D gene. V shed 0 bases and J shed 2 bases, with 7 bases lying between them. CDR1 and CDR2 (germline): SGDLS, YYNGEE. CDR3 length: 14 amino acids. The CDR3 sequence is CASSVVSSTDTQYF. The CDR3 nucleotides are TGTGCCAGCAGCGTAGTCTCCTCCACAGATACGCAGTATTTT.

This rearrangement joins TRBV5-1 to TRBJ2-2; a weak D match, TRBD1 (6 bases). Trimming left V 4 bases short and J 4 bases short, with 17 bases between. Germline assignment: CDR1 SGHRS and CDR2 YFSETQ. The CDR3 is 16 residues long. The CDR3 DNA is TGCGCCAGCAGCCGATCCGCAGGGGCCTCCACCGGGGAGCTGTTTTTT. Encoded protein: CASSRSAGASTGELFF.

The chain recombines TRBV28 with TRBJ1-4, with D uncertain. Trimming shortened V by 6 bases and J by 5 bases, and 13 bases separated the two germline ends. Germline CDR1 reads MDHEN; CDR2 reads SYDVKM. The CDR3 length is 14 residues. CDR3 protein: CASSPPQRNEKLFF. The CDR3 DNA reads TGTGCCAGCAGCCCTCCCCAGAGGAATGAAAAACTGTTTTTT.

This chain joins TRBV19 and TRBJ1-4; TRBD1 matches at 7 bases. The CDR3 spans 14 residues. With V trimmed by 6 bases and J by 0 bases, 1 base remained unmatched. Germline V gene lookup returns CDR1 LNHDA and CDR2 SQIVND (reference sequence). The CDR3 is CASSGTATNEKLFF. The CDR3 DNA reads TGTGCCAGTAGCGGGACAGCAACTAATGAAAAACTGTTTTTT.

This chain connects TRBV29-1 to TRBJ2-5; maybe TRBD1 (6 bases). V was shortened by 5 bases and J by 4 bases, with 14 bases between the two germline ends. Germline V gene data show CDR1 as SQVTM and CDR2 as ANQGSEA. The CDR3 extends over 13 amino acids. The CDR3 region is CSVQGLGGETQYF. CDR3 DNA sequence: TGCAGCGTTCAGGGGTTAGGCGGAGAGACCCAGTACTTC. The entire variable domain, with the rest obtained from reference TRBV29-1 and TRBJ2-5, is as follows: SAVISQKPSRDICQRGTSLTIQCQVDSQVTMMFWYRQQPGQSLTLIATANQGSEATYESGFVIDKFPISRPNLTFSTLTVSNMSPEDSSIYLCSVQGLGGETQYFGPGTRLLVL.

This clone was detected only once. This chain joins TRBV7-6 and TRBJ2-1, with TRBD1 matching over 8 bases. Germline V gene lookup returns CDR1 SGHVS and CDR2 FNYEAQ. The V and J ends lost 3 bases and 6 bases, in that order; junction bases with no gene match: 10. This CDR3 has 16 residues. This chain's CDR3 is CASSFRGQGTINEQFF. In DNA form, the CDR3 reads TGTGCCAGCAGCTTCCGAGGACAGGGAACGATCAATGAGCAGTTCTTC.

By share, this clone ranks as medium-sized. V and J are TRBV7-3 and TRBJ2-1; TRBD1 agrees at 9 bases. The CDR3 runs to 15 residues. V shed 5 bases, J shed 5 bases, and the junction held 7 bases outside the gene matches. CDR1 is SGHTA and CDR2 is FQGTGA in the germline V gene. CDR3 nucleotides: TGTGCCAGCAGCAGCGGGACAGGGTACCACAATGAGCAGTTCTTC. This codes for CASSSGTGYHNEQFF.

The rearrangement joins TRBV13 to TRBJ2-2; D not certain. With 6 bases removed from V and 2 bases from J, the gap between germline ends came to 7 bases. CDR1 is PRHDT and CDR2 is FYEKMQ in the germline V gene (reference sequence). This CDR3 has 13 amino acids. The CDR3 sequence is CASSLLNTGELFF. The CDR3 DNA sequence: TGTGCCAGCAGTCTTCTAAACACCGGGGAGCTGTTTTTT.

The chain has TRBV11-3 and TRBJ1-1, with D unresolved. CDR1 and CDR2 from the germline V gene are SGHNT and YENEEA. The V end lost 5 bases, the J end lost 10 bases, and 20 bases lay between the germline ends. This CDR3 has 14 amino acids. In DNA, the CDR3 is TGTGCCAGCAGCGTCAACCCCGGCCTCGGCGGAGCTTTCTTT. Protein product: CASSVNPGLGGAFF. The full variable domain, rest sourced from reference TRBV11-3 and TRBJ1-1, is EAGVVQSPRYKIIEKKQPVAFWCNPISGHNTLYWYLQNLGQGPELLIRYENEEAVDDSQLPKDRFSAERLKGVDSTLKIQPAELGDSAVYLCASSVNPGLGGAFFGQGTRLTVV.

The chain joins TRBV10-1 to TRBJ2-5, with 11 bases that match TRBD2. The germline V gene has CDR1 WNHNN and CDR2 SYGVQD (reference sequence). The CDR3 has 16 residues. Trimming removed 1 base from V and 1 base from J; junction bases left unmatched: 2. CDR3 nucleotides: TGCGCCAGCAGTGAGTTCCTAGCGGGGGGCCAAGAGACCCAGTACTTC. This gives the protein CASSEFLAGGQETQYF.

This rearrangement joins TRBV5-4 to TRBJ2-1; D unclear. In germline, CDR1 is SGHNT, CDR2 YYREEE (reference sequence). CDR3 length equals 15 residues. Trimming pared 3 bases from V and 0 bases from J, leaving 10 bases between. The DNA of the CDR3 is TGTGCCAGCAGCTCGCCCCGGAGCTCCTACAATGAGCAGTTCTTC. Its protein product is CASSSPRSSYNEQFF.

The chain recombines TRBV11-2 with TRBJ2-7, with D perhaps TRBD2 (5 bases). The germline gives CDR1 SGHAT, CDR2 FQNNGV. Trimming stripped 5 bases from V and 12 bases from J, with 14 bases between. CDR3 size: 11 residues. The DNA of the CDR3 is TGTGCCAGCAGCCTCCTCGGAGGTATGTACTTC. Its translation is CASSLLGGMYF.

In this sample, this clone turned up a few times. In DNA form, the CDR3 reads TGTGCCAGCAGCGTAGGGGGAGGGCCCGATCAGCCCCAGCATTTT. This sequence encodes CASSVGGGPDQPQHF. J is TRBJ1-5 and V is TRBV9; no firm D call. This CDR3 comprises 15 residues. The germline CDR1 and CDR2 sequences are SGDLS and YYNGEE. Trimming took off 0 bases at V and 5 bases at J, with 12 bases between the two ends.

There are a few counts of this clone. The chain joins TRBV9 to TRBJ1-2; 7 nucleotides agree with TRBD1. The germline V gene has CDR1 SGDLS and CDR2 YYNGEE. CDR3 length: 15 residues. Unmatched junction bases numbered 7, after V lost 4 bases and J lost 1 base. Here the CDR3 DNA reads TGTGCCAGCAGCACAGGGACAGCGTTTAACTATGGCTACACCTTC. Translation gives CASSTGTAFNYGYTF.

CDR3 sequence (DNA): TGTGCCAGCAGTACCTGGGACAGGAGGAACACTGAAGCTTTCTTT. Translated, it gives CASSTWDRRNTEAFF. The V call is TRBV6-6, the J call TRBJ1-1, with 8 bases that match TRBD1. Looked up from germline, CDR1 is MNHNY and CDR2 is SVGAGI (reference sequence). The CDR3 runs to 15 residues. J was trimmed by 1 base and V by 5 bases; bases with no gene match: 6.

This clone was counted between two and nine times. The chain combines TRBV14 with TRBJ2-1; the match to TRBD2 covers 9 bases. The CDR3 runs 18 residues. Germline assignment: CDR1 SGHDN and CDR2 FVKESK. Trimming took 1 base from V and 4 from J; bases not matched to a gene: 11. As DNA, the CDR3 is TGTGCCAGCAGCCAAGCAAAGGCGGCGGGGGGGCCTTACAATGAGCAGTTCTTC. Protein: CASSQAKAAGGPYNEQFF. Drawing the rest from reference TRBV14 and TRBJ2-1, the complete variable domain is EAGVTQFPSHSVIEKGQTVTLRCDPISGHDNLYWYRRVMGKEIKFLLHFVKESKQDESGMPNNRFLAERTGGTYSTLKVQPAELEDSGVYFCASSQAKAAGGPYNEQFFGPGTRLTVL.

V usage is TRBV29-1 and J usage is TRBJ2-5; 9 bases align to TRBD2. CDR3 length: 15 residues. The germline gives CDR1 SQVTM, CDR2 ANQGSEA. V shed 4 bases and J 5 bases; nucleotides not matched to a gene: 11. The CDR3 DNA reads TGCAGCGTTGGAACTGGCGGGGGGGCTGGGGAGACCCAGTACTTC. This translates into CSVGTGGGAGETQYF.

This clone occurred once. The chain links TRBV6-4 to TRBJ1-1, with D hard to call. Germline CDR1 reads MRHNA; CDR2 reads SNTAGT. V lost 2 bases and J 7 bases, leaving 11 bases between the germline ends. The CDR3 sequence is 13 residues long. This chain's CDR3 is CASSDEPGLEAFF. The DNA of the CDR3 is TGTGCCAGCAGTGACGAGCCGGGTCTTGAAGCTTTCTTT.

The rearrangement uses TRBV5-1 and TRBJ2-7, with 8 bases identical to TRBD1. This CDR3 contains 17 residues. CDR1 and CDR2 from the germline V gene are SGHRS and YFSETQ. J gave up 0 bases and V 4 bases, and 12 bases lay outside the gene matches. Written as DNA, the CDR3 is TGCGCCAGCAGCATATCGACCGGGACAGGCAGCTCCTACGAGCAGTACTTC. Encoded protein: CASSISTGTGSSYEQYF.

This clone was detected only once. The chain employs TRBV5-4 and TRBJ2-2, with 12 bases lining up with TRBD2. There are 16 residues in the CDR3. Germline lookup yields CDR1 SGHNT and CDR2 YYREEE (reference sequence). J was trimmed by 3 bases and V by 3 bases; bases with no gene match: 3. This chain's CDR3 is CASSSTSGGHTGELFF. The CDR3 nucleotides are TGTGCCAGCAGCTCCACTAGCGGGGGGCACACCGGGGAGCTGTTTTTT.

CDR3 in amino acids: CASTRGQGSTDTQYF. The CDR3 nucleotides read TGTGCCAGTACTCGAGGACAGGGTAGCACAGATACGCAGTATTTT. The chain recombines TRBV2 with TRBJ2-3; TRBD1 agrees at 8 bases. The CDR3 consists of 15 residues. Trimming removed 9 bases from V and 0 bases from J; junction bases left unmatched: 8. From germline, CDR1 is SNHLY and CDR2 FYNNEI.

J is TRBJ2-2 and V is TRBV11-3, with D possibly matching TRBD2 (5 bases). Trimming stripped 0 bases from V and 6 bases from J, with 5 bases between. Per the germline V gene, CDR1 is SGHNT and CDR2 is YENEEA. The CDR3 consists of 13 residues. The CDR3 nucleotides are TGTGCCAGCAGCTTAGACGGGGCCGGGGAGCTGTTTTTT. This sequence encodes CASSLDGAGELFF.

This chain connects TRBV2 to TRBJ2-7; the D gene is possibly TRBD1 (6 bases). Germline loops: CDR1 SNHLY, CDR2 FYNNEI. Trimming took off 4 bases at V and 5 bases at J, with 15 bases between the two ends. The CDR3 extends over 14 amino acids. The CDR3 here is CASSVQGNLDEQYF. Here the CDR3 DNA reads TGTGCCAGCAGTGTACAGGGTAATTTGGACGAGCAGTACTTC.

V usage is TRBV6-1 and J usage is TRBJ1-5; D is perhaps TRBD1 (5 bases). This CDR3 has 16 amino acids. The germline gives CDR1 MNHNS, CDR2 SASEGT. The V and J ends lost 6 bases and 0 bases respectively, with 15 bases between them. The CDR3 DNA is TGTGCCAGCAGAGAAACAGGAGTACCTAGCAATCAGCCCCAGCATTTT. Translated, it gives CASRETGVPSNQPQHF.